Sequencing of this T cell receptor beta chain was carried out in a study of cytomegalovirus exposure and HLA in healthy donors. Concerning this clone itself: Its antigen is undetermined.

PCR primers comprised 60 Vbeta and 13 Jbeta primers. Measured with immunoSEQ multiplex PCR; TCRdb has only the in-frame clones, and not every one. The sample lists 150,000 or so clones; over 70% were seen once. The CDR3 has 13 amino acids. Between the trimmed V and J ends, which lost 6 bases and 3 bases, there was a span of 11 bases. The V gene's germline CDR1 is KGHSH and CDR2 LQKENI. Broader study findings: Across donors, most TCRs were seen rarely, yet some public ones were widespread.

Specimen: PBMCs. This clonotype was obtained from a woman aged 25 to 39 in good health and CMV-seronegative. The chain joins TRBV18 to TRBJ1-2; the D is unclear. The CDR3 is CASSPGRDYGYTF. The CDR3 bases are TGTGCCAGCTCTCCCGGGAGGGACTATGGCTACACCTTC.